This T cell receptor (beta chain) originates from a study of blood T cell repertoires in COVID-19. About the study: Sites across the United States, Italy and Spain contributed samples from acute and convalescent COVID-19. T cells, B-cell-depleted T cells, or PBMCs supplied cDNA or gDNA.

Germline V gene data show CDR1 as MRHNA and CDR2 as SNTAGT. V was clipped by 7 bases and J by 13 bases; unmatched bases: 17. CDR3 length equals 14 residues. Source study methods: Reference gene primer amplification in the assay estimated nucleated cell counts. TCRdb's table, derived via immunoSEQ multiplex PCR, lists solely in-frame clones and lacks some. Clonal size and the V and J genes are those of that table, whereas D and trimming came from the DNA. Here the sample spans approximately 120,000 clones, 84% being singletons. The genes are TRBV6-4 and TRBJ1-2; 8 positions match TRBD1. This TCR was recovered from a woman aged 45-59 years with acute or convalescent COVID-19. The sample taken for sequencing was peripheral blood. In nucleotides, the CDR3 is TGTGCCAGCACTCCGGGGGGACAGGACTCCTCGCGCACCTTC. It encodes CASTPGGQDSSRTF.